This T cell receptor beta chain was sequenced in a study of cytomegalovirus exposure and HLA in healthy donors. Amplification used 60 Vbeta primers and 13 Jbeta primers. Produced via immunoSEQ multiplex PCR; TCRdb's table is partial and in-frame only. The table records roughly 120,000 clones, about 81% of them present only once. This CDR3 is 15 amino acids long. With 3 bases clipped from V and 6 bases from J, the junction kept 6 bases outside the gene matches. Germline CDR1 and CDR2: SGHRS and YFSETQ. The study's findings and limits: Analysis was carried out at a later point, and it linked a missense DCLRE1C variant to TCR beta V- and J-gene trimming.

As regards this clone: Its antigen is not identified.

Sampled while nominally healthy, donors likely had unrecorded immune exposures. The receptor was isolated from a woman under 40 in good health and CMV-seronegative. The chain recombines TRBV5-1 with TRBJ2-2; TRBD1 agrees at 9 bases. Sequences were obtained from PBMCs. The chain's CDR3 is CASSSGTGFPGELFF. Here the CDR3 DNA reads TGCGCCAGCAGCTCCGGGACAGGGTTTCCCGGGGAGCTGTTTTTT.